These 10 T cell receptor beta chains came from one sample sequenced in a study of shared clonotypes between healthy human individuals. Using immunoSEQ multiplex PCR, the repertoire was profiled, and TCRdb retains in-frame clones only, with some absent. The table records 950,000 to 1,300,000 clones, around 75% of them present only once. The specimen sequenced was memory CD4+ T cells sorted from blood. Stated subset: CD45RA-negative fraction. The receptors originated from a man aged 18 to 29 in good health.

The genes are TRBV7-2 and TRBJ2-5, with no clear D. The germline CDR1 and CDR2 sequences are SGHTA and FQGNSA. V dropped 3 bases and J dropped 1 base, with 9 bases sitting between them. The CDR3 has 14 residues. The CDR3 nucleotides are TGTGCCAGCAGCTTCGAGCCGCGCCAAGAGACCCAGTACTTC. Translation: CASSFEPRQETQYF.

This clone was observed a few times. CDR3 bases: TGCAGCGTTGGACGGGGTACCTATGGCTACACCTTC. Amino acids: CSVGRGTYGYTF. The chain recombines TRBV29-1 with TRBJ1-2; no reliable D call. Germline values: CDR1 SQVTM, CDR2 ANQGSEA. V was pared by 4 bases and J by 4 bases, with 10 bases between. This CDR3 contains 12 residues.

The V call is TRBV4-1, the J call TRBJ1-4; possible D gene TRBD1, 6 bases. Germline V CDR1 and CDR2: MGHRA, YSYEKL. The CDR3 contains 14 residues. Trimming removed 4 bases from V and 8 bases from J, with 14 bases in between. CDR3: CASSPGTGYEKLFF. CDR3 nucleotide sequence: TGCGCCAGCAGCCCAGGTACAGGGTACGAAAAACTGTTTTTT.

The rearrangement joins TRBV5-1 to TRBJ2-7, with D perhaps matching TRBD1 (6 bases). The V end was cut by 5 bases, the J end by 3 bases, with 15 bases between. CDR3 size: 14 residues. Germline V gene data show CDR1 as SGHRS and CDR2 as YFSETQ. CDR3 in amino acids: CASRRGGQYYEQYF. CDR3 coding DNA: TGCGCCAGCAGGAGGGGTGGACAGTACTACGAGCAGTACTTC. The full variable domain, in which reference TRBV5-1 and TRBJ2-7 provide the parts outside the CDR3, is KAGVTQTPRYLIKTRGQQVTLSCSPISGHRSVSWYQQTPGQGLQFLFEYFSETQRNKGNFPGRFSGRQFSNSRSEMNVSTLELGDSALYLCASRRGGQYYEQYFGPGTRLTVT.

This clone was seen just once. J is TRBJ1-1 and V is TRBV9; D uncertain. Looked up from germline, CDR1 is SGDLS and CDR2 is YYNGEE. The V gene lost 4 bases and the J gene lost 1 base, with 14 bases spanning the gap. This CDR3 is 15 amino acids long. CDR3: CASSPGRQTNTEAFF. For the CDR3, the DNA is TGTGCCAGCAGCCCCGGTCGACAAACGAACACTGAAGCTTTCTTT.

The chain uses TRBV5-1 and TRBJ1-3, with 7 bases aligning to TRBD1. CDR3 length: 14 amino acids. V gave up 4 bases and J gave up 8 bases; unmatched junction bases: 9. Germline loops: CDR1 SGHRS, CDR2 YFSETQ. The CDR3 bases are TGCGCCAGCAGCCCGGGACAGAATGGTGACACCATATATTTT. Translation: CASSPGQNGDTIYF.

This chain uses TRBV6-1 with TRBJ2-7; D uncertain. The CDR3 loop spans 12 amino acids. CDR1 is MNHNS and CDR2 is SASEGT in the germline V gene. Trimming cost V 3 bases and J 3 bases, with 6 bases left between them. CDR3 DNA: TGTGCCAGCAGTGACTGGAGCTACGAGCAGTACTTC. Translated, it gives CASSDWSYEQYF.

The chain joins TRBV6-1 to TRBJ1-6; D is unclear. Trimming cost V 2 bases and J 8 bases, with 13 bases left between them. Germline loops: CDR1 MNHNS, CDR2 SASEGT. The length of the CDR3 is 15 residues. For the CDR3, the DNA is TGTGCCAGCAGTGAAAGAGATAGGGCTGATTCACCCCTCCACTTT. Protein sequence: CASSERDRADSPLHF.

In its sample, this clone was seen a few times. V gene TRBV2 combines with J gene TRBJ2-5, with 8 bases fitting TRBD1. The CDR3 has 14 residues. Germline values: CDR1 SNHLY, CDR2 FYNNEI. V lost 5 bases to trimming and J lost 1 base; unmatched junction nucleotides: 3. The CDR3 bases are TGTGCCAGCAGTAAGGACAGGGCCCAAGAGACCCAGTACTTC. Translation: CASSKDRAQETQYF. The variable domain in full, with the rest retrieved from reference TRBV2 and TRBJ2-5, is EPEVTQTPSHQVTQMGQEVILRCVPISNHLYFYWYRQILGQKVEFLVSFYNNEISEKSEIFDDQFSVERPDGSNFTLKIRSTKLEDSAMYFCASSKDRAQETQYFGPGTRLLVL.

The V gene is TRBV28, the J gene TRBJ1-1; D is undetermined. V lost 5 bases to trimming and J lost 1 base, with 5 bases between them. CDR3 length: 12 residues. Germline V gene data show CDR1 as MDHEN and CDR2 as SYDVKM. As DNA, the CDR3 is TGTGCCAGCAGTATTAAGAACACTGAAGCTTTCTTT. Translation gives CASSIKNTEAFF. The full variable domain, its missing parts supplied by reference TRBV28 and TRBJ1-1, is DVKVTQSSRYLVKRTGEKVFLECVQDMDHENMFWYRQDPGLGLRLIYFSYDVKMKEKGDIPEGYSVSREKKERFSLILESASTNQTSMYLCASSIKNTEAFFGQGTRLTVV.